The entry that follows covers one TCR beta chain sequence. This specimen comes from a study of CD8 T cells in ankylosing spondylitis. Library preparation for TCR beta used quantitative 5'-RACE with molecular barcodes. MiXCR was run by TCRdb on the 5' RACE reads, yielding one entry per CDR3 protein. This sample has 200,000 to 250,000 distinct CDR3 sequences, with around 10% found just once. This CDR3 contains 14 residues. V lost 6 bases to trimming and J lost 2 bases, with 15 bases between them. Per germline, CDR1 SQVTM and CDR2 ANQGSEA. The sample consisted of blood, either unsorted or a sorted T cell fraction (not recorded which). This clonotype was obtained from a male donor with ankylosing spondylitis or in good health (not recorded which). V gene TRBV29-1 combines with J gene TRBJ2-3; tentative D call: TRBD2 (7 bases). CDR3 DNA: TGCAGCGTGGGGGGGACAACTGTCACAGATACGCAGTATTTT. Its protein product is CSVGGTTVTDTQYF.